Presented here are 11 T cell receptor beta chains from one specimen sequenced in a study of response to subunit inactivated influenza vaccine (dated by TCRdb to the late 2010s). The receptor library was made with RT-PCR. Sequencing was performed on an Illumina HiSeq 2500. Starting from the raw public reads, TCRdb applied fastp trimming at Q25, assembled clones with MiXCR and retained in-frame beta chains. All rows with the same CDR3 protein become a single entry with the most common DNA and genes. A total of 170,000 or so distinct CDR3 sequences appear in this sample, over 8.5% of them only once. Together, the top ten hold about 40% of the sample. The source material was CD8+ T cells sorted from PBMCs, sampled around 25 months after vaccination. Source of these receptors: a man in his fifties or sixties who received an inactivated influenza vaccine. Donor details come from another sample of the same person, matched by shared clones.

V gene TRBV3-1 combines with J gene TRBJ2-5, with 12 bases that match TRBD2. Germline assignment: CDR1 LGHDT and CDR2 YNNKEL (reference sequence). J gave up 1 base and V 4 bases, and 7 bases lay outside the gene matches. The CDR3 loop spans 17 amino acids. The CDR3 sequence is CASSPVTSGGFQETQYF. DNA of the CDR3: TGTGCCAGCAGCCCCGTGACTAGCGGGGGATTCCAAGAGACCCAGTACTTC.

This clonotype has just a few counts. The germline gene is not matched at one end of the junction; a read error may be the cause. The chain carries TRBV7-9 and TRBJ2-5, with 14 bases aligning to TRBD2. Germline CDR1 is SEHNR and CDR2 is FQNEAQ (reference sequence). The CDR3 length is 16 residues. CDR3 region: CASSSGGLAGDKRGDF. Written as DNA, the CDR3 is TGTGCCAGCAGCTCCGGGGGACTAGCGGGAGACAAGAGGGGGGACTTC.

This clonotype was counted a few times. The rearrangement uses TRBV2 and TRBJ1-5; no clear D. The CDR3 is 12 amino acids. Germline CDR1 and CDR2: SNHLY and FYNNEI. Trimming removed 3 bases at V and 4 bases at J, with 4 bases between. The CDR3, as DNA: TGTGCCAGCAGTGAGACTAATCAGCCCCAGCATTTT. This gives the protein CASSETNQPQHF.

This clonotype has a count of ten or more. The CDR3 is CASSHTGNSYEQYF. The CDR3 DNA is TGTGCCAGCAGTCATACAGGGAACTCCTACGAGCAGTACTTC. The genes are TRBV12-3 or TRBV12-4 and TRBJ2-7; a possible D gene is TRBD1 (6 bases). V lost 5 bases and J 0 bases, leaving 11 bases between the germline ends. The CDR3 spans 14 residues.

This clonotype was recorded many times. The V and J genes are TRBV29-1 and TRBJ2-2, with D hard to call. V dropped 4 bases and J dropped 6 bases, with 9 bases sitting between them. CDR3 length: 12 amino acids. Germline loops: CDR1 SQVTM, CDR2 ANQGSEA. The CDR3 nucleotides are TGCAGCGTTGTTGGAAAGGCCGGGGAGCTGTTTTTT. It specifies CSVVGKAGELFF.

This clonotype has a count of ten or more. The chain links TRBV10-2 to TRBJ2-7; the D is unclear. Trimming removed 7 bases from V and 5 bases from J, with 15 bases in between. The CDR3 has 13 amino acids. CDR1 and CDR2 (germline): WSHSY, SAAADI. CDR3 nucleotides: TGCGCCAGCACCTGGGGATTAGGAAACGAGCAGTACTTC. It translates to CASTWGLGNEQYF.

The CDR3 DNA follows: TGCAGTGCTAGAGATAACAGGGCTAGCACAGATACGCAGTATTTT. It codes for CSARDNRASTDTQYF. V usage is TRBV20-1 and J usage is TRBJ2-3; possible D gene TRBD1, 6 bases. Deletions cut 0 bases from V and 0 bases from J, with 10 bases between. Germline assignment: CDR1 DFQATT and CDR2 SNEGSKA (reference sequence). The CDR3 is 15 residues long.

This clonotype showed up just a few times. The chain recombines TRBV7-9 with TRBJ2-7; D unclear. Germline CDR1 reads SEHNR; CDR2 reads FQNEAQ (reference sequence). The CDR3 has 12 residues. V gave up 6 bases and J gave up 4 bases, with 10 bases separating them. CDR3 in amino acids: CASSLTEYEQYF. Written as DNA, the CDR3 is TGTGCCAGCAGTCTGACGGAGTACGAGCAGTACTTC.

The V call is TRBV7-6, the J call TRBJ2-7; unclear D gene. Germline V lookup: CDR1 SGHVS, CDR2 FNYEAQ. The CDR3 totals 14 residues. Trimming removed 5 bases at V and 1 base at J, with 12 bases between. The CDR3 region is CASSPRSVSYEQYF. The CDR3 region has the DNA TGTGCCAGCAGCCCTAGGTCTGTTTCCTACGAGCAGTACTTC.

This clonotype has only a few counts. The V gene is TRBV7-9, the J gene TRBJ2-1, with TRBD2 identical over 13 bases. Germline loops: CDR1 SEHNR, CDR2 FQNEAQ (reference sequence). The CDR3 covers 15 residues. The trim removed 5 bases at V and 8 bases at J, leaving 6 bases unmatched. CDR3 loop: CASSLGLAGVDEQFF. The CDR3 region has the DNA TGTGCCAGCAGCCTCGGACTAGCGGGGGTTGATGAGCAGTTCTTC.

The chain couples TRBV6-2 or TRBV6-3 to TRBJ2-7; a weak D match, TRBD2 (6 bases). The germline V and J ends were trimmed by 2 bases and 3 bases, with 8 bases remaining between them. The CDR3 loop spans 13 amino acids. Germline V CDR1 and CDR2: MNHEY, SVGEGT. This CDR3 reads CASSYGLSYEQYF. The CDR3 DNA reads as TGTGCCAGCAGTTACGGACTAAGCTACGAGCAGTACTTC.